This TCR beta chain was sequenced for a study of T cell repertoires in cytomegalovirus infection (dated by TCRdb to between 2018 and 2021). Regarding the complete study: The peptide stimulations were aimed at well-studied HLA-B-restricted epitopes as well as recently identified HLA-C-restricted CMV epitopes, whose presentation resists viral immunomodulation. Donor HLA type was relevant to the analysis, because carriage of CMV infection together with the matching HLA type was indicated by public TCR beta signatures. General findings and caveats noted by the study authors: The ex vivo response was dominated by HLA-C-restricted CMV-specific TCR beta clonotypes, and the single most frequent clonotype in two of eight donors was supplied by these HLA-C-restricted clonotypes. In both this cohort and an independent roughly 400-donor cohort, the cumulative frequency of public TCR beta family members distinguished carriers of CMV infection plus the relevant HLA type.

Sample treatment or condition, as interpreted from the label and publication: in vitro stimulation with specific CMV peptide epitopes to enrich CMV-specific T cells. Points on this clonotype: The specificity of this receptor is unknown. One junction end does not reproduce the germline sequence, and a read error may be involved.

TCRdb lists the instrument as Illumina HiSeq 1500. Using fastp trimming at Q25 and MiXCR clonotype assembly, TCRdb reanalyzed the public sequencing data and kept in-frame beta chains. CDR3 protein duplicates are merged, each entry listing the most common genes and DNA. The sample records hundreds of thousands of distinct CDR3 sequences, less than 35% of which are singletons. The ten largest clones capture approximately 13% of the sample. The CDR3, cysteine through phenylalanine, is 16 amino acids long. The only DNA kept is the CDR3, 48 bases in frame from the first base. Based on the germline V gene, the CDR1 and CDR2 sequences are SGHRS and YFSETQ.

The TCR originated in a human donor in good health (CMV status not recorded). Some clones in this sample may be carry-over from other donors' samples. The input for sequencing was cultured CD8+ T cells from PBMCs, taken from culture after CMV antigen stimulation. The sequence links TRBV5-1 to TRBJ1-1; TRBD1 agrees with 8 junctional bases. CDR3 loop: CVSASDRGGRETEAFF. The sequenced DNA: TGCGTCAGCGCCTCCGACAGGGGAGGGAGAGAAACTGAAGCTTTCTTT.